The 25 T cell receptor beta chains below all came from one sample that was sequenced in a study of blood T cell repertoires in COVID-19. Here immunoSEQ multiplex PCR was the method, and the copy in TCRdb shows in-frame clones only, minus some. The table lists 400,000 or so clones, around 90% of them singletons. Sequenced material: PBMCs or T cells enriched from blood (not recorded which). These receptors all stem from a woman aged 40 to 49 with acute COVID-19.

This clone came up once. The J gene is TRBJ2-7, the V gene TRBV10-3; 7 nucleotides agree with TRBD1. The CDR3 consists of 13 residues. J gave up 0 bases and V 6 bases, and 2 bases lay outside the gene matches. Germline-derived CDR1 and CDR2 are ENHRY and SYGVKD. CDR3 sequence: CAISWDSSYEQYF. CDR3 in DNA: TGTGCCATCAGCTGGGACAGCTCCTACGAGCAGTACTTC.

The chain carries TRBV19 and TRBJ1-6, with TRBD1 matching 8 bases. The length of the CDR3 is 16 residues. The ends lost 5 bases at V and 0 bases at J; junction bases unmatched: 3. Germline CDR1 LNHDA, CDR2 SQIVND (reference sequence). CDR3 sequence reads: CASSVTGGSYNSPLHF. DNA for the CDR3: TGTGCCAGTAGTGTAACAGGGGGCTCCTATAATTCACCCCTCCACTTT. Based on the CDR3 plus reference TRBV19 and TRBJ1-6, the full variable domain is DGGITQSPKYLFRKEGQNVTLSCEQNLNHDAMYWYRQDPGQGLRLIYYSQIVNDFQKGDIAEGYSVSREKKESFPLTVTSAQKNPTAFYLCASSVTGGSYNSPLHFGNGTRLTVT.

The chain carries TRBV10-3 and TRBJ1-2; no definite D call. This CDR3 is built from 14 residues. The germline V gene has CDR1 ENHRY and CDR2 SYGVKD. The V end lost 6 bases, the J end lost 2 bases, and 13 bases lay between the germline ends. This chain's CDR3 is CAIRKEDTNYGYTF. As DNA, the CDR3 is TGTGCCATCAGAAAGGAAGACACAAACTATGGCTACACCTTC.

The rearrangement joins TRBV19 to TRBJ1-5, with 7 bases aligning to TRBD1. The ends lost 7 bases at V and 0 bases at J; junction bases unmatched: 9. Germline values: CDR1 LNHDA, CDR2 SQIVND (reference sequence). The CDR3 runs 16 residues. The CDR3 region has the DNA TGTGCCAGTACCCCTGAAGGGGGCTATAGCAATCAGCCCCAGCATTTT. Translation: CASTPEGGYSNQPQHF.

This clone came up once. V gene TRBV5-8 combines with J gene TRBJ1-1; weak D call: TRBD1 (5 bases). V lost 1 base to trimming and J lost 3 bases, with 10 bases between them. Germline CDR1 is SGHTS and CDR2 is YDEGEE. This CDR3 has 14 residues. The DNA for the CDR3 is TGTGCCAGCAGCTTGCGGGGCGGGGACACTGAAGCTTTCTTT. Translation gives CASSLRGGDTEAFF.

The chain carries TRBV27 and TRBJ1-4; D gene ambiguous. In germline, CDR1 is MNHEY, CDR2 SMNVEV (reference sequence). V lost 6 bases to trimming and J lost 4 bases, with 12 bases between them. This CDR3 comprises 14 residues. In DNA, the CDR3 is TGTGCCAGCAGCCCCTGGGGAGGTAATGAAAAACTGTTTTTT. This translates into CASSPWGGNEKLFF.

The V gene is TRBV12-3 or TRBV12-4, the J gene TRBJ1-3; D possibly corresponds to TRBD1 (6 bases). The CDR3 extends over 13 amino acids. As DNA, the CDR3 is TGTGCAAGTACAGGGTACGACGGAAACACCATATATTTT. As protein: CASTGYDGNTIYF.

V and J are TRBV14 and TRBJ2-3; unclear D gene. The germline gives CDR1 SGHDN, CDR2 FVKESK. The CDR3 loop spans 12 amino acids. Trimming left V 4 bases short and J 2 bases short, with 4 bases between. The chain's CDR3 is CASSPITDTQYF. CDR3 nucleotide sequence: TGTGCCAGCAGCCCCATCACAGATACGCAGTATTTT.

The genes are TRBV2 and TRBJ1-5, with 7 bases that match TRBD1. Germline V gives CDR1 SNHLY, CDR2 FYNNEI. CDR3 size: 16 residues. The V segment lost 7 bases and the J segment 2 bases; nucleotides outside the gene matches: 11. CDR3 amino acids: CASKSRTGEGNQPQHF. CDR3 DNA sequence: TGTGCCAGCAAAAGTAGGACAGGCGAGGGCAATCAGCCCCAGCATTTT.

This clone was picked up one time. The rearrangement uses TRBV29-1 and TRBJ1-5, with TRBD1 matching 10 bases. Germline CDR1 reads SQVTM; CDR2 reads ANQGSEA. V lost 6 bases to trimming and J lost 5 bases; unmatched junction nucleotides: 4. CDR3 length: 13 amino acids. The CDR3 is CSVAGQGDQPQHF. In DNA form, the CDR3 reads TGCAGCGTGGCAGGACAGGGGGATCAGCCCCAGCATTTT.

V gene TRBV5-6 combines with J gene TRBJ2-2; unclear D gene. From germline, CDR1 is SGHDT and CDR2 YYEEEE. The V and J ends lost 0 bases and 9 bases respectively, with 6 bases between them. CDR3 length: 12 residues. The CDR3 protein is CASSLDYRELFF. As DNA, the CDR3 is TGTGCCAGCAGCTTGGACTACCGGGAGCTGTTTTTT.

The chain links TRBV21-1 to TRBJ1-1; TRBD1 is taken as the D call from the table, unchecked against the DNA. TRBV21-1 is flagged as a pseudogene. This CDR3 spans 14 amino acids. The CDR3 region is CASSLGRGPTEAFF. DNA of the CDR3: TGTGCCAGCAGCTTGGGTAGGGGGCCCACTGAAGCTTTCTTT.

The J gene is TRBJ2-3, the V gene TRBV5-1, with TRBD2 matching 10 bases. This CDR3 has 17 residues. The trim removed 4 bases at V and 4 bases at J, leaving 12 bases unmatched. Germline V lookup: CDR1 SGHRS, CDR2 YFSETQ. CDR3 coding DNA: TGCGCCAGCAGCATAGCCTACGGCCTAGCGGGGGCAGATACGCAGTATTTT. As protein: CASSIAYGLAGADTQYF. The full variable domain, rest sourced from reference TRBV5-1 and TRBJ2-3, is KAGVTQTPRYLIKTRGQQVTLSCSPISGHRSVSWYQQTPGQGLQFLFEYFSETQRNKGNFPGRFSGRQFSNSRSEMNVSTLELGDSALYLCASSIAYGLAGADTQYFGPGTRLTVL.

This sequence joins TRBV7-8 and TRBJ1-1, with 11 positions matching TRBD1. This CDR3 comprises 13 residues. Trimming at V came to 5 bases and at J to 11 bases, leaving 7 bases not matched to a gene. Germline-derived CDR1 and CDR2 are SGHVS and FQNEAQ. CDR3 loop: CASSPGQGVGAFF. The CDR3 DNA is TGTGCCAGCAGCCCGGGACAGGGGGTAGGTGCTTTCTTT. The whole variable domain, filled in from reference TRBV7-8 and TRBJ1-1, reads GAGVSQSPRYKVAKRGQDVALRCDPISGHVSLFWYQQALGQGPEFLTYFQNEAQLDKSGLPSDRFFAERPEGSVSTLKIQRTQQEDSAVYLCASSPGQGVGAFFGQGTRLTVV.

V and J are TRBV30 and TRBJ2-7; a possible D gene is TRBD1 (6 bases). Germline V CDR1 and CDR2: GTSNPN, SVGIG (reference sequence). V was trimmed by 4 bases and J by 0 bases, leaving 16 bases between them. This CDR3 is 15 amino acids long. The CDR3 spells CAWKPDSLNSYEQYF. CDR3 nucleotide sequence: TGTGCCTGGAAACCGGACAGCCTAAACTCCTACGAGCAGTACTTC.

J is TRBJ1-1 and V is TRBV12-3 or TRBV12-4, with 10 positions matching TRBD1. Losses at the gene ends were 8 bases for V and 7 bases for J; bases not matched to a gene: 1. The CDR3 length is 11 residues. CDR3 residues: CASGTGVEAFF. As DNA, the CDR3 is TGTGCCAGCGGGACAGGGGTTGAAGCTTTCTTT.

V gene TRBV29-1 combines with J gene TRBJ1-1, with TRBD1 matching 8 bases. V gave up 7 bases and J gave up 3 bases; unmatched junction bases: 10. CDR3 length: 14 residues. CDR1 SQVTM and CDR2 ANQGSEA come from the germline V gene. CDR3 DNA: TGCAGCGGCGGGGGGGACAGGTCTCACACTGAAGCTTTCTTT. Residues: CSGGGDRSHTEAFF.

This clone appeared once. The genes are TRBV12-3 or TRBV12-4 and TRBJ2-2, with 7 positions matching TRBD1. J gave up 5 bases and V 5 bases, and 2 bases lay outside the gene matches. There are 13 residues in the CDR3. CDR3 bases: TGTGCCAGCAGTGTGACAGGGACCGGGGAGCTGTTTTTT. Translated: CASSVTGTGELFF.

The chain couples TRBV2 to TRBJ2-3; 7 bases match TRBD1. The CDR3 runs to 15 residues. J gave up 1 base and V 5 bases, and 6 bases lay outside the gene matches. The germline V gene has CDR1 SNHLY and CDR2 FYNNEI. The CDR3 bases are TGTGCCAGCAGTTTGCGGACAGGCCGCACAGATACGCAGTATTTT. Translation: CASSLRTGRTDTQYF.

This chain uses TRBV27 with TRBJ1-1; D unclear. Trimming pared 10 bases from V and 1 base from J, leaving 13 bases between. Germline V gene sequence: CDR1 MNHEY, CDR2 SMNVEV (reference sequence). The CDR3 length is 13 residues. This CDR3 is CATSGPPNTEAFF. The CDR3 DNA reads TGTGCCACCTCTGGGCCTCCGAACACTGAAGCTTTCTTT.

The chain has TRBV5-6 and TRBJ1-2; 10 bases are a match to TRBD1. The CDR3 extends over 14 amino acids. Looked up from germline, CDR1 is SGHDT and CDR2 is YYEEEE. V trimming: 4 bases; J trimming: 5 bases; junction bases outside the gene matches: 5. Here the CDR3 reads CASSPRDRGYGYTF. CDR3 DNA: TGTGCCAGCAGCCCCCGGGACAGGGGTTATGGCTACACCTTC.

The CDR3 sequence is CATSRVGQGNSPLHF. The CDR3 region has the DNA TGTGCCACCAGCAGAGTAGGACAGGGGAATTCACCCCTCCACTTT. The chain couples TRBV15 to TRBJ1-6, with 9 positions matching TRBD1. The CDR3 is 15 residues long. V shed 1 base and J 7 bases; nucleotides not matched to a gene: 2. Germline lookup yields CDR1 LNHNV and CDR2 YYDKDF (reference sequence).

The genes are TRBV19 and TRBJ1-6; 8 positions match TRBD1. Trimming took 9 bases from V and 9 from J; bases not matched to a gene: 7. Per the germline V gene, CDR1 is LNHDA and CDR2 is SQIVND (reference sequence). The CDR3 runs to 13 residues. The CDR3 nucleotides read TGTGCCAGCAACGACAGGGGTGGTTCACCCCTCCACTTT. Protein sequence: CASNDRGGSPLHF.

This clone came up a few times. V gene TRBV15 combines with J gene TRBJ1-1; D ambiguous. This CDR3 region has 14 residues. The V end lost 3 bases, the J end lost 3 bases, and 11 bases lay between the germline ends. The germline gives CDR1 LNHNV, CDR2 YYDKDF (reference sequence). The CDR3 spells CATSRMNRDTEAFF. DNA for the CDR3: TGTGCCACCAGCAGGATGAATCGGGACACTGAAGCTTTCTTT.

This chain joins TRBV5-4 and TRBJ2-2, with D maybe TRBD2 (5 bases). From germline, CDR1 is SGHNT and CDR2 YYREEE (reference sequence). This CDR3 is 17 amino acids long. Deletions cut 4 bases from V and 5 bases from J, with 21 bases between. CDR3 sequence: CASSLGRLTGRTGELFF. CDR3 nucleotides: TGTGCCAGCAGCCTAGGACGGCTTACGGGGAGAACCGGGGAGCTGTTTTTT.